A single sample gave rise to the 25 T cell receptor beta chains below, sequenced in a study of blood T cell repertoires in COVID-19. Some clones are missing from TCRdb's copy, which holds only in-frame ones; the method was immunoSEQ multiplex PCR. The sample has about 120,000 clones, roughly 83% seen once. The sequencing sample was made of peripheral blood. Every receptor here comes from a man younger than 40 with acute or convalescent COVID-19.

CDR3 in DNA: TGTGCCAGCAGCCCACTGCAGGGCGCGATTGGTGGCTACACCTTC. Its translation: CASSPLQGAIGGYTF. The chain combines TRBV5-4 with TRBJ1-2, with D possibly TRBD1 on 5 matching bases. V was pared by 4 bases and J by 7 bases, with 20 bases between. CDR3 length: 15 residues. Germline CDR1 is SGHNT and CDR2 is YYREEE (reference sequence).

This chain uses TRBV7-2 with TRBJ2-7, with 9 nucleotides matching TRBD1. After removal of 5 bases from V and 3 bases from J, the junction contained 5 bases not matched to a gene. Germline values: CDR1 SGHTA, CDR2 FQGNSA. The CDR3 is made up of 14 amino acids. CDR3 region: CASSIPGQGYEQYF. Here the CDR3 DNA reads TGTGCCAGCAGCATACCGGGACAGGGCTACGAGCAGTACTTC.

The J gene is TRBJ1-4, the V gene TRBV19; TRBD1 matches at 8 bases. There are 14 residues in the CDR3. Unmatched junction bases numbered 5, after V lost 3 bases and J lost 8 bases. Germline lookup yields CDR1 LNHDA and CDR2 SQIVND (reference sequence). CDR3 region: CASSIGQGGEKLFF. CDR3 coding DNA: TGTGCCAGTAGTATCGGACAGGGAGGCGAAAAACTGTTTTTT.

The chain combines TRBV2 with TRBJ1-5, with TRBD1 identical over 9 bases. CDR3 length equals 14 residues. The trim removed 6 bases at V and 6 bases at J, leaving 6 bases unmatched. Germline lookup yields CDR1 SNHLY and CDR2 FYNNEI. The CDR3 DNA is TGTGCCAGCAGAGAGGACAGGGGTGGTCAGCCCCAGCATTTT. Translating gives CASREDRGGQPQHF.

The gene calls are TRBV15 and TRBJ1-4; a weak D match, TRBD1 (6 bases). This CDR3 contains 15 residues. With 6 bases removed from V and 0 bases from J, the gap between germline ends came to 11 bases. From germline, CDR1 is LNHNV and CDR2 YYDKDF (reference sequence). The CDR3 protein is CATRHRASTNEKLFF. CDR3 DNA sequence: TGTGCCACCAGGCACAGGGCATCAACTAATGAAAAACTGTTTTTT.

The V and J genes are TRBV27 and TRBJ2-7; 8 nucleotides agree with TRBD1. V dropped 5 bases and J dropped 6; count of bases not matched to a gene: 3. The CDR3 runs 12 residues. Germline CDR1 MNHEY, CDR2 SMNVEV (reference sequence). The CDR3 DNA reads TGTGCCAGCAGTCGGACAGGGTTCGAGCAGTACTTC. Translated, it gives CASSRTGFEQYF.

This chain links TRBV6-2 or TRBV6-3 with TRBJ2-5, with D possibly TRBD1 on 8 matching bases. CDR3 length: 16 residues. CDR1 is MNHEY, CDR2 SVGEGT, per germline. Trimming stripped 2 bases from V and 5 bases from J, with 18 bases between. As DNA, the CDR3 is TGTGCCAGCAGTTACGGGGGGGACAGGCCCCAGGAGACCCAGTACTTC. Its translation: CASSYGGDRPQETQYF.

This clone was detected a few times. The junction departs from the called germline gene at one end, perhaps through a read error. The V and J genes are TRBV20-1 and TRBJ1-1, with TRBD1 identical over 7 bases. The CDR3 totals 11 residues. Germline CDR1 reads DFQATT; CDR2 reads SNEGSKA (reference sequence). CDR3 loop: CSARGLEGARF. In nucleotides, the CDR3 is TGCAGTGCTAGAGGTCTGGAGGGGGCTCGCTTT.

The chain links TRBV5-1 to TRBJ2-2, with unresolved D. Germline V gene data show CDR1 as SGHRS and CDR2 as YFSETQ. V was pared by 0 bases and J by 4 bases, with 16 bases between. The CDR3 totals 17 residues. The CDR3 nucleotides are TGCGCCAGCAGCTTGGGACCTCGCACCTCGGGCACCGGGGAGCTGTTTTTT. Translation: CASSLGPRTSGTGELFF.

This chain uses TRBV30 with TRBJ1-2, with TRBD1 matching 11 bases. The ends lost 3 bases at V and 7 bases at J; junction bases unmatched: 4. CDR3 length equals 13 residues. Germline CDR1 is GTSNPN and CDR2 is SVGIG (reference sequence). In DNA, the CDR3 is TGTGCCTGGAGCGCCGGACAGGGGGCTGGCTACACCTTC. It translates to CAWSAGQGAGYTF.

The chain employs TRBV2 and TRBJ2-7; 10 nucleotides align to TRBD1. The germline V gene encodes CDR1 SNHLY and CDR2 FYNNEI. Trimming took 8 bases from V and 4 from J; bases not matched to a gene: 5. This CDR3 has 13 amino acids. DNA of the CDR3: TGTGCCAGCGGGGGACAGGGGTTGTACGAGCAGTACTTC. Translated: CASGGQGLYEQYF.

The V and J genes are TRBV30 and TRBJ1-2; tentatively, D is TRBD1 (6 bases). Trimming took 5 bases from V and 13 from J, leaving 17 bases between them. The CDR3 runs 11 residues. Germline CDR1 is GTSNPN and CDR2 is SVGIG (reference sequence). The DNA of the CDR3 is TGTGCCTGGGGTATAGGGGGAGTAGTCACCTTC. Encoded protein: CAWGIGGVVTF.

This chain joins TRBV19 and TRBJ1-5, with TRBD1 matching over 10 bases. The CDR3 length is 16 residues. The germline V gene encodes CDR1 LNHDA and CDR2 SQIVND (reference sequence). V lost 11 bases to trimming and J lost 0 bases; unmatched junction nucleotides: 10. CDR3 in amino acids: CALAGTGDYSNQPQHF. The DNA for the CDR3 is TGTGCCCTTGCCGGGACAGGGGATTATAGCAATCAGCCCCAGCATTTT.

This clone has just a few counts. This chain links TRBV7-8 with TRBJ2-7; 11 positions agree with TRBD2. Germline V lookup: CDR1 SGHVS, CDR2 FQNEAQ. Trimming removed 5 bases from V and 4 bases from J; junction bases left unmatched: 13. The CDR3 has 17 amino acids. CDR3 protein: CASSASTSGSGGYEQYV. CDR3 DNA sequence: TGTGCCAGCAGCGCGTCTACTAGCGGGAGTGGTGGGTACGAGCAGTACGTC.

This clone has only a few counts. DNA of the CDR3: TGTGCCAGCAGCTTTTCCCCCGGTTCACCCCTCCACTTT. Protein sequence: CASSFSPGSPLHF. The genes are TRBV7-9 and TRBJ1-6, with no clear D. The CDR3 has 13 residues. Germline CDR1 reads SEHNR; CDR2 reads FQNEAQ (reference sequence). V lost 3 bases and J 9 bases, leaving 9 bases between the germline ends.

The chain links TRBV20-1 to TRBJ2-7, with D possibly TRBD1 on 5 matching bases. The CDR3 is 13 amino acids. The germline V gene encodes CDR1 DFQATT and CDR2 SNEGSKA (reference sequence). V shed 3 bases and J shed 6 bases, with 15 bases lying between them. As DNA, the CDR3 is TGCAGTGCTAGTCCAGAACAGGTACCCGAGCAGTACTTC. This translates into CSASPEQVPEQYF.

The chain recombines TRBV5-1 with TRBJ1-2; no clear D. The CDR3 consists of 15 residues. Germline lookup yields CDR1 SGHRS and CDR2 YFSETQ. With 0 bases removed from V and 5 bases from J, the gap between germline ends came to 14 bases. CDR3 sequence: CASSLEYTNYYGYTF. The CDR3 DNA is TGCGCCAGCAGCTTGGAATACACCAATTATTATGGCTACACCTTC.

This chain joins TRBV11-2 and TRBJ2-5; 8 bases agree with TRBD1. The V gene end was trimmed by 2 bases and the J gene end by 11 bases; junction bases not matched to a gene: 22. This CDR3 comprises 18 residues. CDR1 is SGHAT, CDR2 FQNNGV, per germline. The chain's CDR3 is CASSLSRGPFLGMGWQYF. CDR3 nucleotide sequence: TGTGCCAGCAGCTTAAGCAGGGGGCCGTTTTTGGGGATGGGGTGGCAGTACTTC.

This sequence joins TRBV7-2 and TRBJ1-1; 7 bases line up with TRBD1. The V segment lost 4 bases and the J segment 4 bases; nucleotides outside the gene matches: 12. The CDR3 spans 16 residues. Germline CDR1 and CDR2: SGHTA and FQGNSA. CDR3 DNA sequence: TGTGCCAGCAGCTCGGGGGGGGACAGTAGCGCCACTGAAGCTTTCTTT. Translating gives CASSSGGDSSATEAFF.

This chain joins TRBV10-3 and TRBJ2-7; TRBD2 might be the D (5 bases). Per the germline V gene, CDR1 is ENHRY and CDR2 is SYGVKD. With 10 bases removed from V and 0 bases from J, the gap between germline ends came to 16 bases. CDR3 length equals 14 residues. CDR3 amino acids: CATTGILSSYEQYF. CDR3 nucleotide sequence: TGTGCCACAACCGGGATCCTGAGCTCCTACGAGCAGTACTTC.

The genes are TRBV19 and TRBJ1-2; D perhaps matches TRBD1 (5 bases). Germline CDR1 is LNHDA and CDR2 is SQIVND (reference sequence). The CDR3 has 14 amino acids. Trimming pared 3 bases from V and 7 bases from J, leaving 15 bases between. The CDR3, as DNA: TGTGCCAGTAGTATCGGGGGTACAAGGGTTGGCTACACCTTC. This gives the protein CASSIGGTRVGYTF.

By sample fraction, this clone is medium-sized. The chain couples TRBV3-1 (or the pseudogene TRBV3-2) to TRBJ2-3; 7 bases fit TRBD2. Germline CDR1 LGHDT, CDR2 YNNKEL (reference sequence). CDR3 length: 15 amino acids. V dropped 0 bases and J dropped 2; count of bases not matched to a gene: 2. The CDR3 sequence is CASSQEGTITDTQYF. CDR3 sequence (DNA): TGTGCCAGCAGCCAAGAGGGGACTATCACAGATACGCAGTATTTT.

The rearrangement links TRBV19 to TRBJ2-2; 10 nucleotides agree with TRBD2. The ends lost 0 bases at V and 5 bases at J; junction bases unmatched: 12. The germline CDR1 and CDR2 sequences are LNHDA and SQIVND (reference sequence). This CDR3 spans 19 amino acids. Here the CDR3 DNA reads TGTGCCAGTAGTATAGATAGTAGCGGGAGGCCCCGAGGTACCGGGGAGCTGTTTTTT. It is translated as CASSIDSSGRPRGTGELFF.

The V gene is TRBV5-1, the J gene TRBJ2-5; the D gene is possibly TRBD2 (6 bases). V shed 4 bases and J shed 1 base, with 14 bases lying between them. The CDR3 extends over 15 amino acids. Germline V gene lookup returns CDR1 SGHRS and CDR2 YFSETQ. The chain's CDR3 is CASSNALASQETQYF. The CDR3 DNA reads TGCGCCAGCAGCAATGCTCTAGCGAGCCAAGAGACCCAGTACTTC.

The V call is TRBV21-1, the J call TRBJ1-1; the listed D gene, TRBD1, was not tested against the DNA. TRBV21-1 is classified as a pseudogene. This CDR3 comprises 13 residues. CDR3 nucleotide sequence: TGTGCCAGCAGCAAAAGGACAGGGGGCTGCGCTTTCTTT. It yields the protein CASSKRTGGCAFF.